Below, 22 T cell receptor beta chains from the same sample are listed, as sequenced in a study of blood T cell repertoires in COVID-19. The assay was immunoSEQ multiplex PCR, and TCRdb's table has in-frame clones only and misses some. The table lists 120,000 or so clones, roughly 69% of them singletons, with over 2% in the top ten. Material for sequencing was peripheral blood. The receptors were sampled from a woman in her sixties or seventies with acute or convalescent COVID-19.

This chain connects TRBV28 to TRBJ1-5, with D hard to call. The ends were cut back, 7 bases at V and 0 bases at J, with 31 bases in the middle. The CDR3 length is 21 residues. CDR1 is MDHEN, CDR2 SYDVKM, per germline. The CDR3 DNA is TGTGCCAGCACCCGCCGGTATGAGGGCGCCGCGCCCTCTTATAGCAATCAGCCCCAGCATTTT. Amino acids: CASTRRYEGAAPSYSNQPQHF.

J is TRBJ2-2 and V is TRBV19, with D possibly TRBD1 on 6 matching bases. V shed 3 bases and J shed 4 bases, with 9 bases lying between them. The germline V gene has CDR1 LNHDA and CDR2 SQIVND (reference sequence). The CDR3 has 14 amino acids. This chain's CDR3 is CASSINRVTGELFF. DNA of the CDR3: TGTGCCAGTAGTATTAACAGGGTCACCGGGGAGCTGTTTTTT.

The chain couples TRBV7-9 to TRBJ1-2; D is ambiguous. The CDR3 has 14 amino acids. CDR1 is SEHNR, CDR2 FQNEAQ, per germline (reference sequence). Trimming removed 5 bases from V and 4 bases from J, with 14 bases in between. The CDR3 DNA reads TGTGCCAGCAGCATGGAGTCTCCTGCCTATGGCTACACCTTC. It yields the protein CASSMESPAYGYTF.

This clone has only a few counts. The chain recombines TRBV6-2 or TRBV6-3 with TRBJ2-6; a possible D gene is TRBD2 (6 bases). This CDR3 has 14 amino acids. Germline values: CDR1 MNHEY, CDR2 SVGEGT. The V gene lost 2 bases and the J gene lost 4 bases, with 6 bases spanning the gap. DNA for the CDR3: TGTGCCAGCAGTTACGGAGGGGGGGCCAACGTCCTGACTTTC. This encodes CASSYGGGANVLTF.

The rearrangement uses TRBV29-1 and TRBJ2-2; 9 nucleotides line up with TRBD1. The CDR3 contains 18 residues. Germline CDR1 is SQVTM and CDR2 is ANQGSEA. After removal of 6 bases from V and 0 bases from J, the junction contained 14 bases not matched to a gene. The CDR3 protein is CSVALMLGTGSNTGELFF. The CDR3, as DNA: TGCAGCGTCGCCCTAATGTTGGGGACAGGGTCGAACACCGGGGAGCTGTTTTTT.

In DNA, the CDR3 is TGTGCCAGCAGTGCCTCCAGGGGACGTGGCTACACCTTC. Translated: CASSASRGRGYTF. This rearrangement joins TRBV6-4 to TRBJ1-2; D possibly corresponds to TRBD1 (6 bases). Germline CDR1 MRHNA, CDR2 SNTAGT. The CDR3 is 13 residues long. Trimming pared 4 bases from V and 7 bases from J, leaving 13 bases between.

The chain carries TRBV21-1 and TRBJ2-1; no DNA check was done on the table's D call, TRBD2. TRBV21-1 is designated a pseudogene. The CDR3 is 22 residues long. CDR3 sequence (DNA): TGTGCCAGCAGCAAACGAGACATGGAGCAATCGACTAGCGGGAGGGCCGCCAATGAGCAGTTCTTC. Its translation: CASSKRDMEQSTSGRAANEQFF.

The CDR3: CASSLNPGTETGYTF. CDR3 coding DNA: TGCGCCAGCAGCTTGAATCCCGGGACAGAGACTGGCTACACCTTC. The chain employs TRBV5-1 and TRBJ1-2, with 7 bases aligning to TRBD1. CDR1 SGHRS and CDR2 YFSETQ come from the germline V gene. The CDR3 has 15 residues. J lost 7 bases, V lost 1 base, and 10 bases had no gene match. Combining the CDR3 with reference TRBV5-1 and TRBJ1-2 gives the whole variable domain KAGVTQTPRYLIKTRGQQVTLSCSPISGHRSVSWYQQTPGQGLQFLFEYFSETQRNKGNFPGRFSGRQFSNSRSEMNVSTLELGDSALYLCASSLNPGTETGYTFGSGTRLTVV.

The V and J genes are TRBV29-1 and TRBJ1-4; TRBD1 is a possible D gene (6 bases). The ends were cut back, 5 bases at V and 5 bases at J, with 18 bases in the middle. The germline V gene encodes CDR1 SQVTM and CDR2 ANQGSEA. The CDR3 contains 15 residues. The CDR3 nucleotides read TGCAGCGTTCGCCCTGTTGGCCAGGGGAATGAAAAACTGTTTTTT. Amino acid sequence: CSVRPVGQGNEKLFF.

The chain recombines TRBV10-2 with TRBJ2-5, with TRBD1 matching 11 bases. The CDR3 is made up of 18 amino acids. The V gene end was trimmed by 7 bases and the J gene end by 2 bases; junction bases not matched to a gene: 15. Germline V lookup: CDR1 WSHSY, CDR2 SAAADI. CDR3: CASTLGQGVRPEQETQYF. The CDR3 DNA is TGCGCCAGCACCTTGGGACAGGGGGTTCGGCCGGAACAAGAGACCCAGTACTTC.

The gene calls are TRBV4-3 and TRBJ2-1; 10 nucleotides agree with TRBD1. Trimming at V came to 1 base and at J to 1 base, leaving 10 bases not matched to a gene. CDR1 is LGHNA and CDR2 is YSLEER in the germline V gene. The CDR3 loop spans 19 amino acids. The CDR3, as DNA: TGCGCCAGCAGCCAAGGGCGACAGGGGGCGAGTCGGTCCTACAATGAGCAGTTCTTC. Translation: CASSQGRQGASRSYNEQFF.

The CDR3 DNA sequence: TGCGCCAGCAGCCAGCGGGACAGGGTAGCCCAAGAGACCCAGTACTTC. Protein sequence: CASSQRDRVAQETQYF. This sequence joins TRBV4-3 and TRBJ2-5; 9 nucleotides match TRBD1. The V gene end was trimmed by 3 bases and the J gene end by 1 base; junction bases not matched to a gene: 6. Germline assignment: CDR1 LGHNA and CDR2 YSLEER. The CDR3 covers 16 residues.

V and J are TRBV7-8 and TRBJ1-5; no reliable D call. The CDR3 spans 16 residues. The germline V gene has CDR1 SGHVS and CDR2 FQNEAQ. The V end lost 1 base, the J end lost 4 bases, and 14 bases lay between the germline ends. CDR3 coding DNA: TGTGCCAGCAGCTTAGTTCGAGGTTATCGGAATCAGCCCCAGCATTTT. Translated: CASSLVRGYRNQPQHF. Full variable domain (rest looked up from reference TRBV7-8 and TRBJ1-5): GAGVSQSPRYKVAKRGQDVALRCDPISGHVSLFWYQQALGQGPEFLTYFQNEAQLDKSGLPSDRFFAERPEGSVSTLKIQRTQQEDSAVYLCASSLVRGYRNQPQHFGDGTRLSIL.

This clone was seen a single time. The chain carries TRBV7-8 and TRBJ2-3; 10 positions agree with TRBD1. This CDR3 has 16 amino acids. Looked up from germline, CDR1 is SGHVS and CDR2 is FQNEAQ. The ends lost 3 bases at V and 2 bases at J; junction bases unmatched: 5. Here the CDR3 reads CASSLLGTGDTDTQYF. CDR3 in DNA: TGTGCCAGCAGCTTGCTGGGGACAGGGGACACAGATACGCAGTATTTT.

The CDR3 bases are TGTGCCAGCAGTAACGACAGGGGGTATAATTCACCCCTCCACTTT. This codes for CASSNDRGYNSPLHF. The chain joins TRBV6-5 to TRBJ1-6, with 9 bases aligning to TRBD1. Germline CDR1 MNHEY, CDR2 SVGAGI. CDR3 length equals 15 residues. With V trimmed by 5 bases and J by 4 bases, 3 bases remained unmatched.

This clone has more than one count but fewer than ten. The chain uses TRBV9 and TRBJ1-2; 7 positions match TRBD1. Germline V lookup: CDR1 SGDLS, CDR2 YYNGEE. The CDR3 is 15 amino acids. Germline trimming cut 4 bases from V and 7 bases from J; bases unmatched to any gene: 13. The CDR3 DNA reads TGTGCCAGCAGCAGAGGGACAGCCACTATTTCTGGCTACACCTTC. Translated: CASSRGTATISGYTF.

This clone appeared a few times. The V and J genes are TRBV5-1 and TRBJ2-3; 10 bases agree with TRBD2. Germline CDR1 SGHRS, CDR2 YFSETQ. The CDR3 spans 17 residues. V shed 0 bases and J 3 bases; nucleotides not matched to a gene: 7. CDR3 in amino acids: CASSLVGASGGTDTQYF. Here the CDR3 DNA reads TGCGCCAGCAGCTTGGTAGGGGCTAGCGGGGGAACAGATACGCAGTATTTT.

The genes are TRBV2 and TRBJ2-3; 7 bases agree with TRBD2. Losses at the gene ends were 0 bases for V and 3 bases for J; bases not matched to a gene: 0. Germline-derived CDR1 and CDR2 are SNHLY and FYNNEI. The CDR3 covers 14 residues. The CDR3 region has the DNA TGTGCCAGCAGTGAAGCCGGGAGGACAGATACGCAGTATTTT. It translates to CASSEAGRTDTQYF. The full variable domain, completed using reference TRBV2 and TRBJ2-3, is EPEVTQTPSHQVTQMGQEVILRCVPISNHLYFYWYRQILGQKVEFLVSFYNNEISEKSEIFDDQFSVERPDGSNFTLKIRSTKLEDSAMYFCASSEAGRTDTQYFGPGTRLTVL.

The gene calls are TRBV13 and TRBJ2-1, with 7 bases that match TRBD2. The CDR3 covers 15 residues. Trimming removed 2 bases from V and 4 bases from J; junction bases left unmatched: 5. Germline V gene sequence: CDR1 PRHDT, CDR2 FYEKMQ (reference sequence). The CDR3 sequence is CASSLSGLPYNEQFF. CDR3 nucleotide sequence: TGTGCCAGCAGCTTATCGGGACTACCTTACAATGAGCAGTTCTTC.

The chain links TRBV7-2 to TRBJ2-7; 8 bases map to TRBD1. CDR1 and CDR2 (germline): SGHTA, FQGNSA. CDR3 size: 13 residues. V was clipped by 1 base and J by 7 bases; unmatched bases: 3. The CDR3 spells CASSLVWDREQYF. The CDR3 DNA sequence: TGTGCCAGCAGCTTAGTCTGGGACAGGGAGCAGTACTTC.

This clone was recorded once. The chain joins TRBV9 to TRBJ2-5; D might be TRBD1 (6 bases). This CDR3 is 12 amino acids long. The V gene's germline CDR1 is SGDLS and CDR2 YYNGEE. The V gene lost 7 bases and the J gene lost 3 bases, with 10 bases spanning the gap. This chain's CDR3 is CASGTLKETQYF. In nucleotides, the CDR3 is TGTGCCAGCGGGACACTTAAAGAGACCCAGTACTTC.

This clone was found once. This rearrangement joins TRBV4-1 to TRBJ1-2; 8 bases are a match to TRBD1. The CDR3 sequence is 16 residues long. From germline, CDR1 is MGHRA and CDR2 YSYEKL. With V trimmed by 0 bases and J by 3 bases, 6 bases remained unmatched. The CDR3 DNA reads TGCGCCAGCAGCCAAGATCTTGGACAGGGTGACTATGGCTACACCTTC. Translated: CASSQDLGQGDYGYTF.